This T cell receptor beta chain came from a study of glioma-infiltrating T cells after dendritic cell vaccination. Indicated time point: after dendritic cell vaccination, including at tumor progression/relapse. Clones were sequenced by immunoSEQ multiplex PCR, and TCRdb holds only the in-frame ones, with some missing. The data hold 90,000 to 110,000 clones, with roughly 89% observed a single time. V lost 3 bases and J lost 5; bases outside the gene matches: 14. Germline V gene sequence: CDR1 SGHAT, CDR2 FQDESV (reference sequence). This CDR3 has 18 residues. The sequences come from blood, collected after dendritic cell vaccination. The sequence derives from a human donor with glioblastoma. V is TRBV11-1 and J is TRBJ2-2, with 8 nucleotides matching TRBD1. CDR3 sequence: CASSFRGAPGGRTGELFF. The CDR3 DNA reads TGTGCCAGCAGCTTTCGGGGTGCCCCAGGGGGCCGGACCGGGGAGCTGTTTTTT.